The present entry profiles one TCR beta chain with its context. Per the study methods: It was from reference gene primer amplification that nucleated cell counts were estimated. Method: immunoSEQ multiplex PCR; TCRdb's copy keeps in-frame clones and lacks some. The DNA gave D and trimming, while V, J and clone size come from that table. The table shows around 140,000 clones, with 87% occurring only once. The CDR3 has 17 amino acids. V was pared by 1 base and J by 5 bases, with 12 bases of the junction left unmatched. CDR1 is LNHDA and CDR2 is SQIVND in the germline V gene (reference sequence). The data belong to a study of blood T cell repertoires in COVID-19. Background on the study: The United States, Italy and Spain provided the acute and convalescent COVID-19 samples. Nucleic acid was either cDNA or gDNA, and it came from T cells, B-cell-depleted T cells, or PBMCs.

The clonotype comes from a man aged 50 or older who had recovered from COVID-19. Source material: peripheral blood. This chain joins TRBV19 and TRBJ2-5, with 8 positions matching TRBD2. Written as DNA, the CDR3 is TGTGCCAGTAGTATAGTAAGTGAAGGACTAGCATCGGAGACCCAGTACTTC. Protein sequence: CASSIVSEGLASETQYF.